A selection of T cell receptor beta chains follows, all from one sample in a study of cytomegalovirus exposure and HLA in healthy donors. TCRdb's copy holds only in-frame clones and misses some; the assay was immunoSEQ multiplex PCR. Of just over 150,000 clones listed, over 65% were seen once; the top ten hold roughly 3%. The sequenced sample was PBMCs. The source is a woman in her thirties or forties in good health and CMV-seronegative. Each CDR3 is given with its conserved first and last residue. Fields, in order: CDR3 DNA, CDR3 protein, D gene, clone size, J gene, V gene. A D gene is named only where the DNA matches it firmly. A row's size may be missing; if present it is once, few, many or a size class.

TGTGCTAGTGCGACTACTAGCGGTTTCGGGGAGCTGTTTTTT CASATTSGFGELFF TRBD2 . TRBJ2-2 TRBV12-5
TGTGCCAGCAGCCATGGGACACTAACTCTTCTCAACTATGGCTACACCTTC CASSHGTLTLLNYGYTF . . TRBJ1-2 TRBV11-1
TGTGCCAGCTCACAGGCCGGACTTTCAGATACGCAGTATTTT CASSQAGLSDTQYF . . TRBJ2-3 TRBV18
TGTGCCAGCGGATTACAGGGGGCTGTTCAGCCCCAGCATTTT CASGLQGAVQPQHF TRBD1 . TRBJ1-5 TRBV7-8
TGCGCCAGCAGCTTGGAGCAGGGGGCTCCTTATGCTTTCTTT CASSLEQGAPYAFF TRBD1 few TRBJ1-1 TRBV5-1
TGTGCCAGTAGTATAGCTGAGACCTACGAGCAGTACTTC CASSIAETYEQYF . . TRBJ2-7 TRBV19
TGTGCCAGCAGCGACCTAGCGGGGGAAGATACGCAGTATTTT CASSDLAGEDTQYF TRBD2 once TRBJ2-3 TRBV14
TGCGCCAGCAGCTCGACAGGGAATGAGTACTATGGCTACACCTTC CASSSTGNEYYGYTF TRBD1 . TRBJ1-2 TRBV5-1
TGTGCCAGCAGTCGGGGTTGGAACACTGAAGCTTTCTTT CASSRGWNTEAFF . . TRBJ1-1 TRBV6-5
TGTGCCAGCAGCTCCAGGCGGGGAAACTACAATGAGCAGTTCTTC CASSSRRGNYNEQFF . few TRBJ2-1 TRBV7-2
TGTGCCAGCAGCCCCCGGAGAACGGCTGGAAACACCATATATTTT CASSPRRTAGNTIYF . . TRBJ1-3 TRBV27
TGTGCCAGCAGCTTAGACGCAGGGGACGAGCAGTACTTC CASSLDAGDEQYF . . TRBJ2-7 TRBV7-2
TGTGCCAGCAGCGTTGTGATAGGAGCGAACACCGGGGAGCTGTTTTTT CASSVVIGANTGELFF . . TRBJ2-2 TRBV9
TGTGCCAGCAGCCATCTGGCTCTGAACACTGAAGCTTTCTTT CASSHLALNTEAFF . . TRBJ1-1 TRBV14
TGTGCCAGCAGCGCCGCTTTGGGACAGGGGGTCAACATTCAGTACTTC CASSAALGQGVNIQYF TRBD1 . TRBJ2-4 TRBV9
TGTGCCAGCAGTGATCCGACGACTGTCTTCTACTTC CASSDPTTVFYF . . TRBJ2-7 TRBV6-1
TGCGCCAGCAGTGTATCGGGGGTCGTCGACGAGCAGTACTTC CASSVSGVVDEQYF . . TRBJ2-7 TRBV10-1
TGTGCCAGCAGCCCAGGACAGGGGGCTACTGGAAACACCATATATTTT CASSPGQGATGNTIYF TRBD1 . TRBJ1-3 TRBV5-4
TGTGCCAGCTTGGCCGTTGGACACTCAAGCACAGATACGCAGTATTTT CASLAVGHSSTDTQYF . . TRBJ2-3 TRBV28
TGTGCCAGCAGCCCTCCCGGGACTAGCGAGGCAGATACGCAGTATTTT CASSPPGTSEADTQYF TRBD2 once TRBJ2-3 TRBV14
TGCGCCAGCAGCGACGGACAGGTGGAAGTCTATGGCTACACCTTC CASSDGQVEVYGYTF TRBD1 . TRBJ1-2 TRBV4-1
TGTGCCAGCAGCACTCGGACAGGGGGGAACTATGGCTACACCTTC CASSTRTGGNYGYTF TRBD1 few TRBJ1-2 TRBV13
TGTGCCAGCAGTGACCGGACAGGCTCACCTCTCCACTTT CASSDRTGSPLHF TRBD1 . TRBJ1-6 TRBV27
TGCGCCAGCAGCCCGGGAATAGCAGATACGCAGTATTTT CASSPGIADTQYF . . TRBJ2-3 TRBV4-1
TGTGCCAGCTCACCAACGACTAGCCGGATCCAGACCCAGTACTTC CASSPTTSRIQTQYF TRBD2 . TRBJ2-5 TRBV18
TGCGCCAGCAGTAGCGGGGGGGGCCAAGAGACCCAGTACTTC CASSSGGGQETQYF TRBD2 . TRBJ2-5 TRBV5-1
TGTGCCAGCAGGGGGAGACAATTCAATCAGCCCCAGCATTTT CASRGRQFNQPQHF . . TRBJ1-5 TRBV28
TGCGCCAGCAGCCCGGGACAGGAGGGAGGTGAGCAGTTCTTC CASSPGQEGGEQFF TRBD1 . TRBJ2-1 TRBV5-1
TGCGCCAGCAGGATCGCCGGGACAGGTAACAATGAGCAGTTCTTC CASRIAGTGNNEQFF TRBD1 few TRBJ2-1 TRBV5-1
TGTGCCAGCAGCTCGTGGTCAGGAAGGGAAAAACTGTTTTTT CASSSWSGREKLFF . . TRBJ1-4 TRBV5-8
TGTGCCACCACCAATAAACAGGACATACGGGGAAACACCATATATTTT CATTNKQDIRGNTIYF . . TRBJ1-3 TRBV15
TGCGCCAGCAGCCGCGGACAGGGTGGCGGCGAAAACACCATATATTTT CASSRGQGGGENTIYF TRBD1 few TRBJ1-3 TRBV5-1
TGTGCCAGCAGCCCGCGGAGGGGGGGAGAACGCAATCAGCCCCAGCATTTT CASSPRRGGERNQPQHF . . TRBJ1-5 TRBV2
TGCGCCAGCAGCCAAGTTGCAGGGACAACAGATACGCAGTATTTT CASSQVAGTTDTQYF . . TRBJ2-3 TRBV4-1
TGTGCCAGCAGCCCAATCATAGTTCGGGAGACCCAGTACTTC CASSPIIVRETQYF . . TRBJ2-5 TRBV7-2
TGTGCCAGCAGCTTAGCTAGCGGGGGAGTAGAGACCCAGTACTTC CASSLASGGVETQYF TRBD2 few TRBJ2-5 TRBV7-9
TGCGCCAGCAGGTCGAGCGTGACAGGGAAAGGGGAAAAACTGTTTTTC CASRSSVTGKGEKLFF TRBD1 . TRBJ1-4 TRBV5-1
TGTGCTAGTGGTTTGGGACAGGGGAGGGCTGGGGCCAACGTCCTGACTTTC CASGLGQGRAGANVLTF . few TRBJ2-6 TRBV12-5